This T cell receptor beta chain was retrieved from a study of T cell responses to AZD1222 COVID-19 vaccine. Whole-study results and caveats: Receipt of two AZD1222 doses was followed by a rise in Spike-specific TCR breadth and depth. CD4 TCRs linked to vaccination spanned spike, dominating at 160-218 and 743-854. Only five or six individuals given AZD1222 were seropositive at baseline.

Pooling was applied to second doses at about 4 or about 12 weeks. The CDR3 is made up of 19 amino acids. CDR1 SGDLS and CDR2 YYNGEE come from the germline V gene. V lost 4 bases and J lost 0; bases outside the gene matches: 8. The table came from immunoSEQ multiplex PCR; TCRdb's copy has only in-frame clones and leaves some out. Here the sample spans about 110,000 clones, about 90% being singletons. A word on this clone: The target antigen is unknown.

The V gene is TRBV9, the J gene TRBJ2-1, with 15 bases lining up with TRBD2. The starting material was peripheral blood, obtained 28 days after the second AZD1222 dose. This clonotype was sampled from an adult who received the AZD1222 COVID-19 vaccine. The CDR3 nucleotides read TGTGCCAGCAGCCCGCGGACTAGCGGGGGGGTAGGCTCCTACAATGAGCAGTTCTTC. The encoded protein is CASSPRTSGGVGSYNEQFF.